The T cell receptor (beta chain) described here comes from a study of HIV-infected children after antiretroviral therapy interruption. V gave up 5 bases and J gave up 3 bases, with 17 bases separating them. Germline values: CDR1 SNHLY, CDR2 FYNNEI. The CDR3 is 15 amino acids. The TCR library was built from RNA with a 3' RACE protocol and unique molecular identifiers. TCRdb analysed the 3' RACE reads with MiXCR anew, one entry per CDR3 protein. The data contain around 15,000 distinct CDR3 sequences, about 3.7% of them singletons. The treatment here: PENTA 11 planned treatment interruption arm or continuous ART arm. This clonotype has a count of ten or more. Its specificity is not known. Overall study findings and caveats: The Gini coefficient of naive CD4+ repertoires rose, returning to baseline by 3 years.

V and J are TRBV2 and TRBJ2-7; possibly TRBD1 for D (6 bases). This TCR was recovered from a child aged 2 to 17 with HIV. The specimen was CD45RA+ CD4+ T cells from PBMCs, collected from a donor given antiretroviral therapy, either interrupted or continuous. Subset noted: naive CD4+ CD45RA+ CD45RO- T cells. CDR3 protein: CASSIEQGFRYEQYF. CDR3 nucleotide sequence: TGTGCCAGCAGTATCGAACAGGGATTTCGCTACGAGCAGTACTTC.